This T cell receptor beta chain was recovered during a study of CD8 T cells in ankylosing spondylitis. The study's findings and limits: Certain motif variants had earlier appeared in reactive arthritis synovial fluid and blood. Characteristic of ankylosing spondylitis blood, it appeared, was a TCR beta motif comprising eight highly homologous variants.

J was trimmed by 4 bases and V by 6 bases; bases with no gene match: 5. CDR3 length: 14 amino acids. The germline V gene encodes CDR1 MNHNS and CDR2 SASEGT. By quantitative 5'-RACE with molecular barcodes, the TCR beta libraries were made. MiXCR, applied by TCRdb to the 5' RACE reads, yields one record per CDR3 protein. The sample has around 320,000 distinct CDR3 sequences, roughly 20% seen once. Comments on this clonotype: The antigen is undetermined.

This clonotype was obtained from a female donor with ankylosing spondylitis or in good health (not recorded which). What was sequenced was blood, either unsorted or a sorted T cell fraction (not recorded which). The rearrangement links TRBV6-1 to TRBJ2-2, with TRBD1 matching over 7 bases. The CDR3 loop reads CASRQQGITGELFF. CDR3 sequence (DNA): TGTGCCAGCAGACAACAGGGGATCACCGGGGAGCTGTTTTTT.